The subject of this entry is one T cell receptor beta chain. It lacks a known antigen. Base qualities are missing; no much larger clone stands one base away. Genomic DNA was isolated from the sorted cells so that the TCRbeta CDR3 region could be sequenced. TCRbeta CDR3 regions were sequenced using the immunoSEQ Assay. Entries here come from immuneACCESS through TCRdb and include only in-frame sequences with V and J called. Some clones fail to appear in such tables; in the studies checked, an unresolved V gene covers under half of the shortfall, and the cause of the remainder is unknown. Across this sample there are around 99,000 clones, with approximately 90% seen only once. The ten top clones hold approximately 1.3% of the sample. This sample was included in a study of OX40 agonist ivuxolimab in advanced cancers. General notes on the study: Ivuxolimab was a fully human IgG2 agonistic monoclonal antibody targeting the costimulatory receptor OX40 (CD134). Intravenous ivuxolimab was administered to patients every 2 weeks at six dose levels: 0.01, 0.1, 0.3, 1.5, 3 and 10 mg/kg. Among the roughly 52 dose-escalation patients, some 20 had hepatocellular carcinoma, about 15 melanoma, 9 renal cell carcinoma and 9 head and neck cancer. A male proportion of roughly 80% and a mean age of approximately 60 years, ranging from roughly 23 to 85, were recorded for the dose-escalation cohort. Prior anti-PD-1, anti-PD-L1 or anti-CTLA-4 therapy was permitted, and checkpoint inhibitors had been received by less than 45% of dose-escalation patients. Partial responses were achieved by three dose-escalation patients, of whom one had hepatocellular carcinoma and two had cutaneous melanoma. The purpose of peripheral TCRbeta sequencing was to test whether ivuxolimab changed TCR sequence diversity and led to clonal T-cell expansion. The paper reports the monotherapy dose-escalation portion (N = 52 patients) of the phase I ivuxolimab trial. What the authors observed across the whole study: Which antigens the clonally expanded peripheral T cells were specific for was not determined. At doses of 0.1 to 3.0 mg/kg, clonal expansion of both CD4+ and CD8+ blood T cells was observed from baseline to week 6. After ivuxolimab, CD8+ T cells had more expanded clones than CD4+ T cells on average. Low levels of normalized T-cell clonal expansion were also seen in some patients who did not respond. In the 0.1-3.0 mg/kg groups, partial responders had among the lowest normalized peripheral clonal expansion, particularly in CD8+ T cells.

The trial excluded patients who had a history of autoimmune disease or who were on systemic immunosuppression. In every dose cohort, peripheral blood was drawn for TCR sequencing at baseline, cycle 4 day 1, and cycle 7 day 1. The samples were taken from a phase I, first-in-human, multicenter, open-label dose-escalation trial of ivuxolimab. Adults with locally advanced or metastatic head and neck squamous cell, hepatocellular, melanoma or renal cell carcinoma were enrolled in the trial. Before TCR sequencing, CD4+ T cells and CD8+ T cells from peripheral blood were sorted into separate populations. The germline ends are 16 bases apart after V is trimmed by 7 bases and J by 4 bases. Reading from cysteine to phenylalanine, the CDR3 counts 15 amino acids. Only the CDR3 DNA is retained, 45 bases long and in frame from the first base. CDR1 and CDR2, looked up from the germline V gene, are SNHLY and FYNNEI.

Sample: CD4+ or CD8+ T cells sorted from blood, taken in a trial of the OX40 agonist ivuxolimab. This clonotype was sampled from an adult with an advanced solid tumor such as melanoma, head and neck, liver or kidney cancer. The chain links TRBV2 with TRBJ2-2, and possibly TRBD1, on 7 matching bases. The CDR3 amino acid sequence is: CASILTQGGTGELFF. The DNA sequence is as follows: TGTGCCAGCATACTAACTCAGGGGGGCACCGGGGAGCTGTTTTTT.